In this sample, the clone carrying this T cell receptor beta chain turned up many times. Its antigen remains unknown. Regions amplified from RNA transcripts were the TCR beta CDR3 regions. TCR CDR3 underwent first-round RT-PCR with the HTBI primer set. MiXCR was run by TCRdb on the multiplex PCR reads, yielding one entry per CDR3 protein. The sample has about 740,000 distinct CDR3 sequences, 12% to 15% seen once. The record originates from a study of T cells in Graves' hyperthyroidism and ophthalmopathy. Study overall: Peripheral blood draws took place at initial diagnosis, ahead of any treatment. Study results and limitations: The model anticipated ophthalmopathy a median around 6 months pre-onset.

Germline CDR1 is GTSNPN and CDR2 is SVGIG (reference sequence). The CDR3 sequence is 14 residues long. V was cut by 2 bases and J by 5 bases, with 13 bases left in between. Patients aged 18 to 65 had newly diagnosed hyperthyroidism lasting under 2 months. Exclusion followed for patients with uncontrolled infection, other autoimmune disease, pregnancy or lactation. This TCR derives from a young woman with Graves' hyperthyroidism. Sequencing was carried out using blood. The chain has TRBV30 and TRBJ1-5; D uncertain. For the CDR3, the DNA is TGTGCCTGGAGTATCGGCCAGAGCCATCAGCCCCAGCATTTT. As protein: CAWSIGQSHQPQHF.